This entry lists 21 T cell receptor beta chains sequenced from one sample in a study of T cells in Graves' hyperthyroidism and ophthalmopathy. What was amplified from RNA transcripts were TCR beta CDR3 regions. HTBI primers were employed in a first-round RT-PCR of the TCR CDR3. TCRdb processed the multiplex PCR reads anew with MiXCR; each CDR3 protein has one entry. Here the sample spans hundreds of thousands of distinct CDR3 sequences, approximately 25% being singletons. The material sequenced was blood. These receptors originate from a woman between 25 and 40 years old with Graves' ophthalmopathy.

The chain recombines TRBV12-3 or TRBV12-4 with TRBJ1-2; D is uncertain. V shed 3 bases and J shed 12 bases, with 11 bases lying between them. This CDR3 has 11 residues. For the CDR3, the DNA is TGTGCCAGCAGTTTGGCAGGCCGGGACACCTTC. Amino acids: CASSLAGRDTF.

This clonotype was counted a few times. V gene TRBV6-4 combines with J gene TRBJ2-7; D is undetermined. Trimming pared 1 base from V and 7 bases from J, leaving 20 bases between. The germline V gene encodes CDR1 MRHNA and CDR2 SNTAGT. The CDR3 loop spans 16 amino acids. The CDR3 DNA sequence: TGTGCCAGCAGTGACTTTATGGCTGGGAAGGCGTGGGAGCAGTACTTC. It translates to CASSDFMAGKAWEQYF.

This clonotype occurred many times. The J gene is TRBJ1-5, the V gene TRBV20-1; TRBD1 is a possible D gene (5 bases). The CDR3 is 15 residues long. Germline-derived CDR1 and CDR2 are DFQATT and SNEGSKA (reference sequence). V shed 0 bases and J shed 6 bases, with 15 bases lying between them. DNA of the CDR3: TGCAGTGCTAGAGATGGGGAGGGGTGGTCTCAGCCCCAGCATTTT. Its protein product is CSARDGEGWSQPQHF.

V usage is TRBV5-1 and J usage is TRBJ2-6, with 8 positions matching TRBD1. The CDR3 consists of 18 residues. V was clipped by 4 bases and J by 1 base; unmatched bases: 10. Germline assignment: CDR1 SGHRS and CDR2 YFSETQ. The CDR3 reads CASSLDTGQGSGANVLTF. The CDR3 bases are TGCGCCAGCAGCCTCGACACCGGACAGGGTTCTGGGGCCAACGTCCTGACTTTC.

This clonotype was seen repeatedly, ten times or more. This chain joins TRBV10-3 and TRBJ2-2; weak D call: TRBD1 (6 bases). CDR1 and CDR2 (germline): ENHRY, SYGVKD. Trimming pared 3 bases from V and 3 bases from J, leaving 11 bases between. This CDR3 is built from 15 residues. This chain's CDR3 is CAISDRGRYTGELFF. As DNA, the CDR3 is TGTGCCATCAGTGACAGGGGTAGATACACCGGGGAGCTGTTTTTT.

The V and J genes are TRBV4-1 and TRBJ2-1; 12 bases map to TRBD2. J lost 8 bases, V lost 0 bases, and 14 bases had no gene match. This CDR3 spans 19 amino acids. Germline V gives CDR1 MGHRA, CDR2 YSYEKL. CDR3 residues: CASSQDRVLAGGFVDEQFF. Here the CDR3 DNA reads TGCGCCAGCAGCCAAGATCGTGTACTAGCGGGGGGATTTGTGGATGAGCAGTTCTTC.

The gene calls are TRBV28 and TRBJ2-1; unclear D gene. This CDR3 region has 14 residues. From germline, CDR1 is MDHEN and CDR2 SYDVKM. V was clipped by 5 bases and J by 6 bases, with 14 bases between them. The CDR3 DNA sequence: TGTGCCAGCAGTCGCTCCAGGAGCGTCAATGAGCAGTTCTTC. Translation: CASSRSRSVNEQFF.

This clonotype occurred many times. This chain links TRBV3-1 with TRBJ1-1; D not certain. The CDR3 sequence is 14 residues long. Germline V CDR1 and CDR2: LGHDT, YNNKEL (reference sequence). V was pared by 6 bases and J by 3 bases, with 14 bases between. The CDR3 loop is CASRPPGRDTEAFF. The CDR3, as DNA: TGTGCCAGCAGACCCCCAGGAAGGGACACTGAAGCTTTCTTT.

This clonotype has more than one count but fewer than ten. The rearrangement joins TRBV12-3 or TRBV12-4 to TRBJ1-5; D ambiguous. The germline V and J ends were trimmed by 3 bases and 5 bases, with 14 bases remaining between them. The CDR3 totals 15 residues. DNA of the CDR3: TGTGCCAGCAGTTTCCTGGGTGGGTTGTATCAGCCCCAGCATTTT. It encodes CASSFLGGLYQPQHF.

CDR3 residues: CASSPRRGENTGELFF. For the CDR3, the DNA is TGTGCCAGCTCACCACGTCGAGGGGAGAACACCGGGGAGCTGTTTTTT. The chain recombines TRBV18 with TRBJ2-2, with D perhaps assigned TRBD1 or TRBD2 (5 bases each). This CDR3 spans 16 amino acids. V was cut by 1 base and J by 1 base, with 10 bases left in between. Germline V gene sequence: CDR1 KGHSH, CDR2 LQKENI.

Ten or more counts support this clonotype. The chain carries TRBV29-1 and TRBJ1-1; D is unclear. V shed 3 bases and J shed 1 base, with 6 bases lying between them. The CDR3 spans 12 residues. Germline V gene lookup returns CDR1 SQVTM and CDR2 ANQGSEA. The CDR3 here is CSVEVGNTEAFF. In nucleotides, the CDR3 is TGCAGCGTTGAGGTAGGGAACACTGAAGCTTTCTTT.

This clonotype was observed many times. The V gene is TRBV20-1, the J gene TRBJ1-2; TRBD1 matches 8 bases. Germline CDR1 is DFQATT and CDR2 is SNEGSKA (reference sequence). The V segment lost 0 bases and the J segment 8 bases; nucleotides outside the gene matches: 8. The CDR3 extends over 14 amino acids. In DNA, the CDR3 is TGCAGTGCTAGAGAAGGCAAGGGGACAGGAGGCTACACCTTC. It is translated as CSAREGKGTGGYTF.

This clonotype was counted at least ten times. The V call is TRBV18, the J call TRBJ2-7, with D tentatively TRBD1 or TRBD2 (5 bases each). The CDR3 contains 14 residues. Germline V gene data show CDR1 as KGHSH and CDR2 as LQKENI. Trimming took 6 bases from V and 1 from J, leaving 13 bases between them. CDR3 in amino acids: CASSIERGSYEQYF. In DNA, the CDR3 is TGTGCCAGCTCGATAGAGAGGGGATCCTACGAGCAGTACTTC.

This clonotype was detected many times. The chain links TRBV6-1 to TRBJ1-3; 9 bases map to TRBD1. This CDR3 is 14 amino acids long. V shed 6 bases and J 8 bases; nucleotides not matched to a gene: 8. Germline V gene lookup returns CDR1 MNHNS and CDR2 SASEGT. The CDR3 DNA reads TGTGCCAGCAGATTCCCGGGACAGGGTTACACCATATATTTT. It codes for CASRFPGQGYTIYF.

This clonotype came up many times. The chain carries TRBV18 and TRBJ2-5; D uncertain. Germline CDR1 KGHSH, CDR2 LQKENI. V gave up 1 base and J gave up 0 bases, with 3 bases separating them. CDR3 size: 13 residues. The CDR3 coding sequence is TGTGCCAGCTCACCACAGTACCAAGAGACCCAGTACTTC. Translation: CASSPQYQETQYF.

This clonotype was observed many times. DNA for the CDR3: TGTGCCAGCAGCTCCGACAGGGCGGGGGAGACCCAGTACTTC. Translation gives CASSSDRAGETQYF. The chain joins TRBV6-5 to TRBJ2-5, with D perhaps TRBD1 (7 bases). V dropped 6 bases and J dropped 5 bases, with 16 bases sitting between them. Per germline, CDR1 MNHEY and CDR2 SVGAGI. The CDR3 is made up of 14 amino acids.

The J gene is TRBJ2-5, the V gene TRBV7-8; D ambiguous. Germline CDR1 SGHVS, CDR2 FQNEAQ. Trimming removed 5 bases from V and 3 bases from J, with 10 bases in between. This CDR3 has 13 residues. The CDR3 reads CASSQRMEETQYF. CDR3 coding DNA: TGTGCCAGCAGCCAACGGATGGAAGAGACCCAGTACTTC.

This clonotype has at least ten counts. The chain uses TRBV18 and TRBJ2-5; D gene ambiguous. The CDR3 runs 15 residues. The germline V gene has CDR1 KGHSH and CDR2 LQKENI. The ends were cut back, 3 bases at V and 1 base at J, with 12 bases in the middle. The CDR3 bases are TGTGCCAGCTCACCTCTCTCGAGGATCCAAGAGACCCAGTACTTC. As protein: CASSPLSRIQETQYF.

Many counts were recorded for this clonotype. The chain couples TRBV30 to TRBJ1-2; no definite D call. This CDR3 is built from 14 residues. Germline CDR1 reads GTSNPN; CDR2 reads SVGIG (reference sequence). V was shortened by 1 base and J by 2 bases, with 11 bases between the two germline ends. CDR3 in amino acids: CAWSGRIINYGYTF. The CDR3 DNA reads TGTGCCTGGAGTGGCCGGATCATAAACTATGGCTACACCTTC.

Ten or more counts support this clonotype. The genes are TRBV20-1 and TRBJ2-7; no firm D call. V lost 3 bases, J lost 3 bases, and 9 bases lay in between. The germline CDR1 and CDR2 sequences are DFQATT and SNEGSKA (reference sequence). CDR3 length: 12 residues. This CDR3 is CSASPENYEQYF. The CDR3 DNA reads as TGCAGTGCTAGTCCGGAGAACTACGAGCAGTACTTC.

The chain uses TRBV7-3 and TRBJ2-7, with D maybe TRBD2 (6 bases). V was pared by 8 bases and J by 0 bases, with 17 bases between. This CDR3 has 15 residues. Germline V gene data show CDR1 as SGHTA and CDR2 as FQGTGA. The CDR3 DNA follows: TGTGCCAGCTCTTGGAGGGACTTAAGCTCCTACGAGCAGTACTTC. It specifies CASSWRDLSSYEQYF.